This T cell receptor (beta chain) was profiled in a study of T-cell memory formation after mild COVID-19. Study in general: Across donors, TCR clusters were largely donor specific.

Barcoded TCR alpha and TCR beta cDNA libraries with UMIs came from 5'RACE using constant-segment primers. TCRdb reprocessed the 5' RACE reads with MiXCR, giving one entry per CDR3 protein. The data show some 49,000 distinct CDR3 sequences, roughly a quarter seen once. Points from the study as a whole: From day 15 to 85, contracting clones were balanced between CD4 and CD8, whereas later expanders leaned toward CD4+. CD8+ contracting clones occupied EMRA, while CD4+ ones occupied mainly CM and EM.

CDR1 is SGHKS, CDR2 YYEKEE, per germline (reference sequence). The junction had 7 bases not matched to a gene; V was cut back by 4 bases and J by 5 bases. This CDR3 has 14 amino acids. This clonotype was detected once. As yet, its antigen is unknown. The V call is TRBV5-5, the J call TRBJ2-5, with TRBD1 matching over 8 bases. The sample was PBMCs or a T cell subset sorted from them (not recorded which). The TCR sequence derives from a man in his late teens or twenties who had mild COVID-19 (a few samples of this study predate the infection). Cell type and time point are not known. The CDR3 region has the DNA TGTGCCAGCAGCGCCAGGACAGGGTTTGAGACCCAGTACTTC. Translated: CASSARTGFETQYF.